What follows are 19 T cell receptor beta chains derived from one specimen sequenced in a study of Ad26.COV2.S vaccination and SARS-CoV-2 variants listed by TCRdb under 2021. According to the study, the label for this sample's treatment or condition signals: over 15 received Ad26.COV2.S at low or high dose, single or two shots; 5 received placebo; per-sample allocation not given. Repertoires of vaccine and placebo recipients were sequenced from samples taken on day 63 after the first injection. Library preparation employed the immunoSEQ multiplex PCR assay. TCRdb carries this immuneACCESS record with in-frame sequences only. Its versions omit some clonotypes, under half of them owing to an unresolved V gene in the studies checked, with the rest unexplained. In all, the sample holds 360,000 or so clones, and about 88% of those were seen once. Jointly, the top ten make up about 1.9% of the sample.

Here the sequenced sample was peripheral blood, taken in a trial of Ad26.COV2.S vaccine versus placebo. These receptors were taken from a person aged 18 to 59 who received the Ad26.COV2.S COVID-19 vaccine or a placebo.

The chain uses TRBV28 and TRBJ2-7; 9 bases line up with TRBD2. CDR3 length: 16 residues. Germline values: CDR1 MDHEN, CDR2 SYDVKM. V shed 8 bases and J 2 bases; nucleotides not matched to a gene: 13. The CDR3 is CASGGSGRRVAYEQYF. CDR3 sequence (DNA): TGTGCCAGCGGGGGTAGCGGGAGACGGGTGGCCTACGAGCAGTACTTC.

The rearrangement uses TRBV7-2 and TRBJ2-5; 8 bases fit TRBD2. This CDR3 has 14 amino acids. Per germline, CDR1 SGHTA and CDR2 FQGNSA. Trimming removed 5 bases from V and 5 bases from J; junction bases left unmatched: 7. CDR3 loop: CASSPDRGGETQYF. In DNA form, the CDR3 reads TGTGCCAGCAGCCCGGATCGGGGGGGGGAGACCCAGTACTTC.

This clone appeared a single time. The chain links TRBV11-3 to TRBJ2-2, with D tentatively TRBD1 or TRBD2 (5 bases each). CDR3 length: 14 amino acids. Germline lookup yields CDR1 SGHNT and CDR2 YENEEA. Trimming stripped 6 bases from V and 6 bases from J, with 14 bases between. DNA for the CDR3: TGTGCCAGCAGTCTGTTCGGGACCTCCGGGGAGCTGTTTTTT. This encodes CASSLFGTSGELFF.

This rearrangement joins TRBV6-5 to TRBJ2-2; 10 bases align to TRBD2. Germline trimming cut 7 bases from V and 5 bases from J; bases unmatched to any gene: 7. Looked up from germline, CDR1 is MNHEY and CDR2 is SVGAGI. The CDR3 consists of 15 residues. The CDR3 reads CASTSLAGVTGELFF. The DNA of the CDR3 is TGTGCCAGCACCTCTCTAGCGGGAGTGACCGGGGAGCTGTTTTTT.

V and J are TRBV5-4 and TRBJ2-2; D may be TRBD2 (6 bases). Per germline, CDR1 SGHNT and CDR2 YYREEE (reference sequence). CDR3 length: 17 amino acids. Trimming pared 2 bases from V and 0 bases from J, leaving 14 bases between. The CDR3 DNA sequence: TGTGCCAGCAGCTTTGGCGGGACGCTCGCGAACACCGGGGAGCTGTTTTTT. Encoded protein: CASSFGGTLANTGELFF. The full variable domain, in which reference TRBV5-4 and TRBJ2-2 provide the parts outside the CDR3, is ETGVTQSPTHLIKTRGQQVTLRCSSQSGHNTVSWYQQALGQGPQFIFQYYREEENGRGNFPPRFSGLQFPNYSSELNVNALELDDSALYLCASSFGGTLANTGELFFGEGSRLTVL.

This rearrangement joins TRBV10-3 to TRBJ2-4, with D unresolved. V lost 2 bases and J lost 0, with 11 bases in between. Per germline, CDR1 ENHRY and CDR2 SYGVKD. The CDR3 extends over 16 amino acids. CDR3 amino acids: CAISERMVLAKNIQYF. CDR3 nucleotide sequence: TGTGCCATCAGTGAGCGTATGGTTTTAGCCAAAAACATTCAGTACTTC.

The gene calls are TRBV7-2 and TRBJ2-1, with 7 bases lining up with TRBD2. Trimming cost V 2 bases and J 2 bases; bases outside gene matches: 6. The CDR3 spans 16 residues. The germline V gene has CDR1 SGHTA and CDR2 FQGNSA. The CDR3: CASSLRGRGAYNEQFF. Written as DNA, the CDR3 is TGTGCCAGCAGCTTACGCGGGAGAGGGGCCTACAATGAGCAGTTCTTC. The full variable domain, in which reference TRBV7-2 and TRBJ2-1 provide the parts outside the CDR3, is GAGVSQSPSNKVTEKGKDVELRCDPISGHTALYWYRQSLGQGLEFLIYFQGNSAPDKSGLPSDRFSAERTGGSVSTLTIQRTQQEDSAVYLCASSLRGRGAYNEQFFGPGTRLTVL.

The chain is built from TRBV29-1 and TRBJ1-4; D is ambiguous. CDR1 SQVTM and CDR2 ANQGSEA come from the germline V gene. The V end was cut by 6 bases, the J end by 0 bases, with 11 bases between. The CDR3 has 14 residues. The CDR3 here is CSVGRGTTNEKLFF. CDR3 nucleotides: TGCAGCGTCGGGCGAGGAACAACTAATGAAAAACTGTTTTTT.

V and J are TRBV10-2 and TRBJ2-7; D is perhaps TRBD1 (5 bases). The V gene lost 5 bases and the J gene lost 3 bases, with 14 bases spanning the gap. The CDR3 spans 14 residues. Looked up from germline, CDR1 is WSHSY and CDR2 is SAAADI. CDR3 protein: CASSPYPGNYEQYF. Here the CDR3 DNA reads TGCGCCAGCAGTCCCTACCCAGGGAACTACGAGCAGTACTTC.

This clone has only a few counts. Here the CDR3 reads CASRHSNQPQHF. The CDR3 coding sequence is TGTGCCAGTAGGCATAGCAATCAGCCCCAGCATTTT. The V and J genes are TRBV19 and TRBJ1-5; D uncertain. V was trimmed by 6 bases and J by 0 bases, leaving 3 bases between them. The V gene's germline CDR1 is LNHDA and CDR2 SQIVND (reference sequence). This CDR3 spans 12 amino acids.

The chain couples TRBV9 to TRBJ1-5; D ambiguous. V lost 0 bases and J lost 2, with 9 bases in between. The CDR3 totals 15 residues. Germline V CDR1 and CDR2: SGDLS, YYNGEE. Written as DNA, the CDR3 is TGTGCCAGCAGCGTAGATGGGATGGGCAATCAGCCCCAGCATTTT. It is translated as CASSVDGMGNQPQHF.

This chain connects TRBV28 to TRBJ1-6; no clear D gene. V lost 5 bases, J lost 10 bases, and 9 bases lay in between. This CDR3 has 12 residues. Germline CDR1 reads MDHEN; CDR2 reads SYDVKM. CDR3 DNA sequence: TGTGCCAGCAGTGGGGTTGTCTCACCCCTCCACTTT. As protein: CASSGVVSPLHF.

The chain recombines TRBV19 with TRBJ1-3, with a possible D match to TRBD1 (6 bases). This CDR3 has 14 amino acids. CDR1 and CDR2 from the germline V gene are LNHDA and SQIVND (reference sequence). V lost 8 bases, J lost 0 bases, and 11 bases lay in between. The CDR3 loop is CASCTGSSGNTIYF. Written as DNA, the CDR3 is TGTGCCAGTTGTACAGGGTCCTCTGGAAACACCATATATTTT.

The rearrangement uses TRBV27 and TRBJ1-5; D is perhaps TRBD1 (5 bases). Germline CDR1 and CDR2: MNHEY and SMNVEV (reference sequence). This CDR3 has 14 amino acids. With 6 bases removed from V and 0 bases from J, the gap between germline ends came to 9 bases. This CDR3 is CASSTRDSNQPQHF. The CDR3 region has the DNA TGTGCCAGCAGCACCAGGGATAGCAATCAGCCCCAGCATTTT.

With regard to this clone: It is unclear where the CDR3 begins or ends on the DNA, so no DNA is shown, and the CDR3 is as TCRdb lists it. CDR3 region: CAWSFLWDRGWHEQFF. This chain connects TRBV30 to TRBJ2-1; the D segment call TRBD1 is taken from the table without a DNA check. The CDR3 length is 16 residues, termini included. Germline V gene lookup returns CDR1 GTSNPN and CDR2 SVGIG (reference sequence).

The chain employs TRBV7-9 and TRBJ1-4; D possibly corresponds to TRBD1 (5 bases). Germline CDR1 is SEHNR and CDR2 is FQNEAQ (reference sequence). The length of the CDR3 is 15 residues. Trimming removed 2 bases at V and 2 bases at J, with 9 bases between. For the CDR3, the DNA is TGTGCCAGCAGCTTAACCGGGGGGACTAATGAAAAACTGTTTTTT. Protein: CASSLTGGTNEKLFF.

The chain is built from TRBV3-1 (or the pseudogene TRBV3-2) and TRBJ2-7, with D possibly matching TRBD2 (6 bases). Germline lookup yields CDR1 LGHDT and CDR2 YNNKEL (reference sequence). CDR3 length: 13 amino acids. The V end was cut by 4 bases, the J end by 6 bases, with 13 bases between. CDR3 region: CASSPAGIREQYF. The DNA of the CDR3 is TGTGCCAGCAGCCCGGCGGGGATCCGCGAGCAGTACTTC.

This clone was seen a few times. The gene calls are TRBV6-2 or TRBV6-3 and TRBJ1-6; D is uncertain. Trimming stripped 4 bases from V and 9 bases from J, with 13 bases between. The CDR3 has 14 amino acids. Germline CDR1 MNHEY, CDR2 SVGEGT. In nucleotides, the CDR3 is TGTGCCAGCAGTTCCTTGGCGGCAGCTTCACCCCTCCACTTT. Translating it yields CASSSLAAASPLHF.

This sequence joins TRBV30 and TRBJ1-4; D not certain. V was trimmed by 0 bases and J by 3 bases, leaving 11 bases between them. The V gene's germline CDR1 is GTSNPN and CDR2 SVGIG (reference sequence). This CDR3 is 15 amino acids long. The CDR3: CAWSVLVTSNEKLFF. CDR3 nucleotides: TGTGCCTGGAGTGTACTTGTTACTTCTAATGAAAAACTGTTTTTT.